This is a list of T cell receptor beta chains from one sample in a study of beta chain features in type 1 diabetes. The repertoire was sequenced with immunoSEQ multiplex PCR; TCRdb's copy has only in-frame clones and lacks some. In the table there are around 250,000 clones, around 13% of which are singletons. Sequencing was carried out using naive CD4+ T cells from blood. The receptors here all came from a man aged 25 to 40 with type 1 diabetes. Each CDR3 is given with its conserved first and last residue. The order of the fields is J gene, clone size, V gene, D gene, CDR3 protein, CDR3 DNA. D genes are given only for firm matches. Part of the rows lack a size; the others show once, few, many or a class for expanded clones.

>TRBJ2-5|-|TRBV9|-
CASSGGGFLQETQYF
TGTGCCAGCAGCGGAGGGGGATTCCTGCAAGAGACCCAGTACTTC
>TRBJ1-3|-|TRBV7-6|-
CASSSSSARANTIYF
TGTGCCAGCAGCTCCTCCTCAGCGAGGGCAAACACCATATATTTT
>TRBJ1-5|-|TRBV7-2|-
CASSELGVYSNQPQHF
TGTGCCAGCAGTGAGTTGGGAGTTTATAGCAATCAGCCCCAGCATTTT
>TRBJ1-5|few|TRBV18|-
CASSPKDRTGNQPQHF
TGTGCCAGCTCACCTAAGGACAGAACGGGCAATCAGCCCCAGCATTTT
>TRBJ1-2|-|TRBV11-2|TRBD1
CASSRDRGDGYTF
TGTGCCAGCAGCCGGGACAGGGGAGATGGCTACACCTTC
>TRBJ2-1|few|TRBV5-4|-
CASTLKERRGYNEQFF
TGTGCCAGCACCTTGAAGGAGCGTAGGGGATACAATGAGCAGTTCTTC
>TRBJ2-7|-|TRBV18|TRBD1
CASSPPGQGLYEQYF
TGTGCCAGCTCACCACCGGGACAGGGCCTCTACGAGCAGTACTTC
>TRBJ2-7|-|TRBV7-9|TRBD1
CASSLTGVGEQYF
TGTGCCAGCAGCTTAACAGGGGTAGGCGAGCAGTACTTC
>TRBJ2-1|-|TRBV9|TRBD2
CASSVERGVYNEQFF
TGTGCCAGCAGCGTAGAGCGGGGGGTCTACAATGAGCAGTTCTTC
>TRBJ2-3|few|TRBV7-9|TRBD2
CASSFNSGISDTQYF
TGTGCCAGCAGCTTCAATAGCGGGATTTCAGATACGCAGTATTTT
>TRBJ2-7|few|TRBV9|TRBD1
CASSVWDSQWDEQYF
TGTGCCAGCAGCGTTTGGGACAGTCAATGGGACGAGCAGTACTTC
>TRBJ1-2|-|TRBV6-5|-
CASSPGPYGYTF
TGTGCCAGCAGTCCGGGTCCCTATGGCTACACCTTC
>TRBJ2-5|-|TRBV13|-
CASSLQGTSPQETQYF
TGTGCCAGCAGCTTACAGGGGACCTCCCCTCAAGAGACCCAGTACTTC
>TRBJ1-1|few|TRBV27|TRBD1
CASSFRTGNTEAFF
TGTGCCAGCTCCTTCCGGACAGGGAACACTGAAGCTTTCTTT
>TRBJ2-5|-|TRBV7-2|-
CASSPARRGETQYF
TGTGCCAGCAGCCCCGCGCGCCGTGGAGAGACCCAGTACTTC
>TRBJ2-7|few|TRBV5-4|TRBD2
CASSSTGLAAEQYF
TGTGCCAGCAGCTCGACGGGACTAGCAGCGGAGCAGTACTTC
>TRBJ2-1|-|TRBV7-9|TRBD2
CASSPLWGTSDNEQFF
TGTGCCAGCAGCCCCCTCTGGGGGACTAGCGATAATGAGCAGTTCTTC
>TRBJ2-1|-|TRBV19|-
CASTVRGGVSYNEQFF
TGTGCCAGTACCGTAAGGGGGGGGGTATCCTACAATGAGCAGTTCTTC
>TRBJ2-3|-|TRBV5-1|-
CASSLPSGTDTQYF
TGCGCCAGCAGCTTGCCTAGCGGCACAGATACGCAGTATTTT
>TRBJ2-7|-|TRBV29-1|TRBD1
CSAIPGQGFYEQYF
TGCAGCGCCATTCCGGGACAGGGGTTCTACGAGCAGTACTTC
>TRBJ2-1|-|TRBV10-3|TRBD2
CATSAAGEYNEQFF
TGTGCCACCAGCGCGGCGGGAGAATACAATGAGCAGTTCTTC
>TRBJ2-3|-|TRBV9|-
CASSPRIGGGGTDTQYF
TGTGCCAGCAGCCCCCGTATCGGGGGAGGAGGCACAGATACGCAGTATTTT
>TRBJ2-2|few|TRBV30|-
CAWSDGVTTGELFF
TGTGCCTGGAGTGACGGGGTAACCACCGGGGAGCTGTTTTTT
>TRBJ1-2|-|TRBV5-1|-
CASSVSGTLNYGYTF
TGCGCCAGCAGCGTATCCGGGACACTTAACTATGGCTACACCTTC
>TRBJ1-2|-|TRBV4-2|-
CASSQEGAGANFYTF
TGTGCCAGCAGCCAAGAAGGTGCGGGGGCAAATTTCTACACCTTC
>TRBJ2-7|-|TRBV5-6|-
CASSIGGEQYF
TGTGCCAGCAGCATCGGGGGCGAGCAGTACTTC
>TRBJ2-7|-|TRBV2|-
CASSQAGYEQYF
TGTGCCTCCTCACAAGCGGGCTACGAGCAGTACTTC
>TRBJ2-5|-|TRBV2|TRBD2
CASSSPPGGQGETQYF
TGTGCCAGCAGCTCTCCACCGGGGGGGCAAGGAGAGACCCAGTACTTC
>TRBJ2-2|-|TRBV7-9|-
CASSSGNTGELFF
TGTGCCAGCAGCTCAGGAAACACCGGGGAGCTGTTTTTT
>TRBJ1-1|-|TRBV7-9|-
CASSLAMDSFF
TGTGCCAGCAGCTTAGCAATGGACAGTTTCTTT
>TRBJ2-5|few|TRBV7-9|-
CASSTKTGSRETQYF
TGTGCCAGCAGCACCAAAACAGGGTCTCGGGAGACCCAGTACTTC
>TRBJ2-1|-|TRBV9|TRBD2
CASSVGLAGAQGEQFF
TGTGCCAGCAGCGTAGGACTAGCGGGGGCCCAAGGTGAGCAGTTCTTC
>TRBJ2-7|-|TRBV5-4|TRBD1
CASSSGTGAGRDYEQYF
TGTGCCAGCAGCTCCGGGACAGGGGCAGGAAGGGACTACGAGCAGTACTTC
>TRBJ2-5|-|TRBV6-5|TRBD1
CASRHDRVRETQYF
TGTGCCAGCAGACACGACAGGGTCAGGGAGACCCAGTACTTC
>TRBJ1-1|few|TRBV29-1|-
CSVRAGNTEAFF
TGCAGCGTCAGGGCAGGGAACACTGAAGCTTTCTTT
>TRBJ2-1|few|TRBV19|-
CASDAGGREQFF
TGTGCCAGCGACGCAGGAGGGCGCGAGCAGTTCTTC
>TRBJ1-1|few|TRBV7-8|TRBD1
CASSLEGAPNTEAFF
TGTGCCAGCAGCTTAGAGGGGGCTCCGAACACTGAAGCTTTCTTT
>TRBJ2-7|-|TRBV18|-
CASSLPGLYYEQYF
TGTGCCAGCTCACTTCCGGGATTGTACTACGAGCAGTACTTC
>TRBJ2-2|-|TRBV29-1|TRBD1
CSVGTGTGELFF
TGCAGCGTTGGGACAGGAACCGGGGAGCTGTTTTTT
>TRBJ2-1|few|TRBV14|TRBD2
CASSPTAGGLNVNEQFF
TGTGCCAGCAGCCCAACGGCGGGGGGTCTAAATGTCAATGAGCAGTTCTTC
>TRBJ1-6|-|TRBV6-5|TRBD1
CASRAQGQGDSPLHF
TGTGCCAGCAGAGCCCAAGGACAGGGGGATTCACCCCTCCACTTT
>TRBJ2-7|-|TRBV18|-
CASSPPGAYEQYF
TGTGCCAGCTCACCACCGGGAGCGTACGAGCAGTACTTC
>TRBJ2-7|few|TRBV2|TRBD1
CASTGQGVSYEQYF
TGTGCCAGCACGGGTCAGGGGGTCTCCTACGAGCAGTACTTC
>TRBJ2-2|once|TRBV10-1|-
CASSAGTLPGELFF
TGCGCCAGCAGTGCAGGGACATTACCCGGGGAGCTGTTTTTT
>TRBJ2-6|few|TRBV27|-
CARNTIEQGDGSGANVLTF
TGTGCCAGAAACACAATCGAACAGGGTGACGGCTCTGGGGCCAACGTCCTGACTTTC
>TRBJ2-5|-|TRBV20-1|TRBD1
CSAGTGYF
TGCAGTGCTGGGACAGGGTACTTC
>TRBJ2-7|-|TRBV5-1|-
CASSLDNSYEQYF
TGCGCCAGCAGCTTGGACAACTCCTACGAGCAGTACTTC
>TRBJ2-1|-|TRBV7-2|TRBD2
CASSSGLAGGFEQFF
TGTGCCAGCAGCTCAGGACTAGCGGGGGGATTTGAGCAGTTCTTC
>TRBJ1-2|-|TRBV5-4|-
CASSPTLTANYGYTF
TGTGCCAGCAGCCCAACCCTGACAGCAAACTATGGCTACACCTTC